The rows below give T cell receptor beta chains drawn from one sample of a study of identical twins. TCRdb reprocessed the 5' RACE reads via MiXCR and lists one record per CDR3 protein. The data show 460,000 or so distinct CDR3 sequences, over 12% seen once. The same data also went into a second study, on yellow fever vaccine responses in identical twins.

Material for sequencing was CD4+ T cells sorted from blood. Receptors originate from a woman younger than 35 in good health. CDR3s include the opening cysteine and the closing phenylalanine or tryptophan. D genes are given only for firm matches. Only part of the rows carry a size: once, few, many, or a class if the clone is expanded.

CDR3 DNA: TGTGCCAGCAGCCAAATGCACCGAATGCTATCCAACAATGAGCAGTTCTTC
CDR3 protein: CASSQMHRMLSNNEQFF
J gene: TRBJ2-1
V gene: TRBV3-1
D gene: NA
clone size: NA

CDR3 DNA: TGCAGTGCGGTCCGGACAGGGGGATCCTACGAGCAGTACTTC
CDR3 protein: CSAVRTGGSYEQYF
J gene: TRBJ2-7
V gene: TRBV20-1
D gene: TRBD1
clone size: few

CDR3 DNA: TGTGCCATCAGTGATCCGGCGTGGAGGGGGCACACCGGGGAGCTGTTTTTT
CDR3 protein: CAISDPAWRGHTGELFF
J gene: TRBJ2-2
V gene: TRBV10-3
D gene: NA
clone size: few

CDR3 DNA: TGTGCCAGCAGCGTAGGCGGGGGGGCAGGTACGCAGTATTTT
CDR3 protein: CASSVGGGAGTQYF
J gene: TRBJ2-3
V gene: TRBV9
D gene: TRBD2
clone size: NA

CDR3 DNA: TGTGCCAGCAGCTTAGTTAGAAACTCTGGGGCCAACGTCCTGACTTTC
CDR3 protein: CASSLVRNSGANVLTF
J gene: TRBJ2-6
V gene: TRBV7-8
D gene: NA
clone size: few

CDR3 DNA: TGTGCCAGCAGTTCCACAGGGACTTCGACCCATCGGCTAGCGGGAGAAGGGCAGTTCTTC
CDR3 protein: CASSSTGTSTHRLAGEGQFF
J gene: TRBJ2-1
V gene: TRBV6-2/TRBV6-3
D gene: TRBD2
clone size: NA

CDR3 DNA: TGTGCCAGCAGTACGGTTCAGCCCCAGCATTTT
CDR3 protein: CASSTVQPQHF
J gene: TRBJ1-5
V gene: TRBV6-9
D gene: NA
clone size: few

CDR3 DNA: TGTGCCAGCAGCTTTCTCGCCTCGAATGAGCAGTTCTTC
CDR3 protein: CASSFLASNEQFF
J gene: TRBJ2-1
V gene: TRBV7-3
D gene: NA
clone size: few

CDR3 DNA: TGTGCCAGCAGCTTTAACGGTGGCTACGAGCAGTACTTC
CDR3 protein: CASSFNGGYEQYF
J gene: TRBJ2-7
V gene: TRBV7-2
D gene: NA
clone size: NA

CDR3 DNA: TGCAGCGTTGAAGGTGTCCCGGGACGGGACACAGATACGCAGTATTTT
CDR3 protein: CSVEGVPGRDTDTQYF
J gene: TRBJ2-3
V gene: TRBV29-1
D gene: NA
clone size: NA

CDR3 DNA: TGTGCCAGCAGCACCTGGGACTCTTCCTACGAGCAGTACTTC
CDR3 protein: CASSTWDSSYEQYF
J gene: TRBJ2-7
V gene: TRBV7-2
D gene: NA
clone size: few

CDR3 DNA: TGTGCCAGCAGGGGGACTAGCGGAAGCACAGATACGCAGTATTTT
CDR3 protein: CASRGTSGSTDTQYF
J gene: TRBJ2-3
V gene: TRBV12-3/TRBV12-4
D gene: TRBD2
clone size: NA

CDR3 DNA: TGTGCCAGCAGTTCATATAGAACAGGGGTAGAGACCCAGTACTTC
CDR3 protein: CASSSYRTGVETQYF
J gene: TRBJ2-5
V gene: TRBV28
D gene: TRBD1
clone size: NA

CDR3 DNA: TGTGCCAGCAGCCAAGACGCAGCCGTGGTGGATACGCAGTATTTT
CDR3 protein: CASSQDAAVVDTQYF
J gene: TRBJ2-3
V gene: TRBV3-1
D gene: NA
clone size: few

CDR3 DNA: TGCGCCAGCAGCTTGGGGCAGGGATTCGGGTACGAGCAGTACTTC
CDR3 protein: CASSLGQGFGYEQYF
J gene: TRBJ2-7
V gene: TRBV5-1
D gene: NA
clone size: NA

CDR3 DNA: TGTGCCAGCAGTCCTGCAGGTGGGGGCGAGCAGTACTTC
CDR3 protein: CASSPAGGGEQYF
J gene: TRBJ2-7
V gene: TRBV25-1
D gene: NA
clone size: few

CDR3 DNA: TGTGCCAGCAGCTTAGTTTCTCGCGAGCAGTACTTC
CDR3 protein: CASSLVSREQYF
J gene: TRBJ2-7
V gene: TRBV7-9
D gene: NA
clone size: few

CDR3 DNA: TGCGCCAGCAGCTTAGACCTGGTCACAGATACGCAGTATTTT
CDR3 protein: CASSLDLVTDTQYF
J gene: TRBJ2-3
V gene: TRBV5-1
D gene: NA
clone size: NA

CDR3 DNA: TGCGCCAGCAGCTTGGGACTAGCGGGAGGACCGTACAATGAGCAGTTCTTC
CDR3 protein: CASSLGLAGGPYNEQFF
J gene: TRBJ2-1
V gene: TRBV5-1
D gene: TRBD2
clone size: few

CDR3 DNA: TGTGCCAGCAGTCATCTTCGCGGACAGGGGGCGAGAACTGAAGCTTTCTTT
CDR3 protein: CASSHLRGQGARTEAFF
J gene: TRBJ1-1
V gene: TRBV12-3/TRBV12-4
D gene: TRBD1
clone size: many

CDR3 DNA: TGTGCCACCAGCACCTTCCGGGAGAGGGTCAATGAGCAGTTCTTC
CDR3 protein: CATSTFRERVNEQFF
J gene: TRBJ2-1
V gene: TRBV24-1
D gene: NA
clone size: few

CDR3 DNA: TGTGCCAGCAGTGAAGCACCCAGAGCCACAGATACGCAGTATTTT
CDR3 protein: CASSEAPRATDTQYF
J gene: TRBJ2-3
V gene: TRBV6-1
D gene: NA
clone size: NA

CDR3 DNA: TGTGCCAGCAGCCGAGATTACGGCACAGATACGCAGTATTTT
CDR3 protein: CASSRDYGTDTQYF
J gene: TRBJ2-3
V gene: TRBV6-1
D gene: NA
clone size: NA

CDR3 DNA: TGCGCCAGCAGCCAAGGAAGCGGGAAAAGCTCCTACGAGCAGTACTTC
CDR3 protein: CASSQGSGKSSYEQYF
J gene: TRBJ2-7
V gene: TRBV4-1
D gene: TRBD2
clone size: few

CDR3 DNA: TGTGCCAGCAGTTTATTAGAGGGAGATACGCAGTATTTT
CDR3 protein: CASSLLEGDTQYF
J gene: TRBJ2-3
V gene: TRBV12-3/TRBV12-4
D gene: NA
clone size: few

CDR3 DNA: TGTGCCAGCAGCTTGGACGGGCTAAAGACCGGGGAGCTGTTTTTT
CDR3 protein: CASSLDGLKTGELFF
J gene: TRBJ2-2
V gene: TRBV5-6
D gene: NA
clone size: once

CDR3 DNA: TGTGCCAGCAGCCAAGAAAGAACCCCCTATGGCTACACCTTC
CDR3 protein: CASSQERTPYGYTF
J gene: TRBJ1-2
V gene: TRBV4-2
D gene: NA
clone size: many

CDR3 DNA: TGTGCCATCTCACTAGCGGGGGGTTGGGATGAGCAGTTCTTC
CDR3 protein: CAISLAGGWDEQFF
J gene: TRBJ2-1
V gene: TRBV10-3
D gene: TRBD2
clone size: few

CDR3 DNA: TGTGCCAGCAGCCGAGGACAGGGCGAGCAGTACTTC
CDR3 protein: CASSRGQGEQYF
J gene: TRBJ2-7
V gene: TRBV14
D gene: TRBD1
clone size: many

CDR3 DNA: TGTGCCAGCAGCCAACTAATACAGGGACCCATCACAGATACGCAGTATTTT
CDR3 protein: CASSQLIQGPITDTQYF
J gene: TRBJ2-3
V gene: TRBV7-2
D gene: NA
clone size: many

CDR3 DNA: TGTGCCAGCAGGGTGACAGGGCCCGAAGCTTTCTTT
CDR3 protein: CASRVTGPEAFF
J gene: TRBJ1-1
V gene: TRBV2
D gene: TRBD1
clone size: NA

CDR3 DNA: TGCGCCAGCAGCCAAGATCCTGGACGGTCCTCCGAGCAGTACTTC
CDR3 protein: CASSQDPGRSSEQYF
J gene: TRBJ2-7
V gene: TRBV4-3
D gene: NA
clone size: few

CDR3 DNA: TGCGCCAGCAGCTTGGATCTAGCGTCCTCAGATACGCAGTATTTT
CDR3 protein: CASSLDLASSDTQYF
J gene: TRBJ2-3
V gene: TRBV5-1
D gene: NA
clone size: NA

CDR3 DNA: TGTGCCAGCAGCTTAGCCCAACTAGCGGGGAAAACCGGGGCAGATACGCAGTATTTT
CDR3 protein: CASSLAQLAGKTGADTQYF
J gene: TRBJ2-3
V gene: TRBV7-2
D gene: TRBD2
clone size: few

CDR3 DNA: TGTGCCAGCAGCTTCCAGGTGGACACTGAAGCTTTCTTT
CDR3 protein: CASSFQVDTEAFF
J gene: TRBJ1-1
V gene: TRBV11-2
D gene: NA
clone size: NA

CDR3 DNA: TGTGCCAGCAGTTACCCTTCAGGGGGGCGCAACACCGGGGAGCTGTTTTTT
CDR3 protein: CASSYPSGGRNTGELFF
J gene: TRBJ2-2
V gene: TRBV6-5
D gene: NA
clone size: NA

CDR3 DNA: TGTGCCAGCACCCGGCAGTTCAATCAGCCCCAGCATTTT
CDR3 protein: CASTRQFNQPQHF
J gene: TRBJ1-5
V gene: TRBV6-2/TRBV6-3
D gene: NA
clone size: NA

CDR3 DNA: TGTGCCAGCAGCTTAGGGAGGACTAGCGGACCATCCTACGAGCAGTACTTC
CDR3 protein: CASSLGRTSGPSYEQYF
J gene: TRBJ2-7
V gene: TRBV7-2
D gene: TRBD2
clone size: few

CDR3 DNA: TGTGCCAGCAGTTACTCAACTAGCGGGAGATTTGAATCCTACAATGAGCAGTTCTTC
CDR3 protein: CASSYSTSGRFESYNEQFF
J gene: TRBJ2-1
V gene: TRBV6-2/TRBV6-3
D gene: TRBD2
clone size: many

CDR3 DNA: TGTGCCAGCAGCCGTCTCCAGGGAATCGGCACAGATACGCAGTATTTT
CDR3 protein: CASSRLQGIGTDTQYF
J gene: TRBJ2-3
V gene: TRBV4-2
D gene: NA
clone size: few